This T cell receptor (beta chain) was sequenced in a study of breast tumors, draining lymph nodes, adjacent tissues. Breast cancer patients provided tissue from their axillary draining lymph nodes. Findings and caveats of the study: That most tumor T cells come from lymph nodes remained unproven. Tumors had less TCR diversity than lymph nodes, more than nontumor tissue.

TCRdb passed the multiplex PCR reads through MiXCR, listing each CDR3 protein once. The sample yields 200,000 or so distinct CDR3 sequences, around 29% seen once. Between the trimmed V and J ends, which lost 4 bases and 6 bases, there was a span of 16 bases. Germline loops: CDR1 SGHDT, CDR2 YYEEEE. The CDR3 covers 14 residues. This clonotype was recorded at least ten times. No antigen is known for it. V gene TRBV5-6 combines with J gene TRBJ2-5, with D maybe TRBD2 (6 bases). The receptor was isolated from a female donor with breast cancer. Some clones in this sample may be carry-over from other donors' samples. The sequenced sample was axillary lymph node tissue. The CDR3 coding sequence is TGTGCCAGCAGCCGGCTCGGGACTGGGAAGACCCAGTACTTC. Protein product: CASSRLGTGKTQYF.